The clone carrying this T cell receptor (beta chain) has more than one count but fewer than ten. Its antigen remains unknown. This specimen belongs to a study of T-cell memory formation after mild COVID-19. Study-wide findings and caveats: Later expanders leaned CD4+, whereas clones that contracted between day 15 and 85 were balanced CD4/CD8. Contracting clones localized mainly to CM and EM when CD4+ and mainly to EMRA when CD8+. Pre-infection memory held some responding clones, suggesting pre-existing cross-reactive T cells responded.

Employing constant-segment primers, 5'RACE generated TCR alpha and TCR beta cDNA libraries bearing sample barcodes and UMIs. TCRdb ran MiXCR on the 5' RACE reads and lists one entry per CDR3 protein. The repertoire consists of fewer than 50,000 distinct CDR3 sequences, with less than 15% occurring once and the leading ten covering roughly a quarter. This CDR3 contains 13 residues. V lost 7 bases, J lost 2 bases, and 5 bases stayed unmatched. The germline gives CDR1 MNHEY, CDR2 SVGEGT. V and J are TRBV6-2 or TRBV6-3 and TRBJ2-7; TRBD1 aligns across 7 bases. Specimen: PBMCs or a T cell subset sorted from them (not recorded which). This clonotype was sampled from a man younger than 35 who had mild COVID-19 (a few samples of this study predate the infection). Cell type and time point are not known. As DNA, the CDR3 is TGTGCCAGCAATTCGGACAGGACCTACGAGCAGTACGTC. Protein: CASNSDRTYEQYV.